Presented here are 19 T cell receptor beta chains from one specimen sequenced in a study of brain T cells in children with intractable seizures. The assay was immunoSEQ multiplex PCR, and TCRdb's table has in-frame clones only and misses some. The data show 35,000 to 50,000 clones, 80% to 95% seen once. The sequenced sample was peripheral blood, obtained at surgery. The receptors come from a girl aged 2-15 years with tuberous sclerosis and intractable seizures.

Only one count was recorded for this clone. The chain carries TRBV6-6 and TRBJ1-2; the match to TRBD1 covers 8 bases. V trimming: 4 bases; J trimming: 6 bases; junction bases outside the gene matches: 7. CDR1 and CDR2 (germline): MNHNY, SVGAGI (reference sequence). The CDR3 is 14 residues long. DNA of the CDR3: TGTGCCAGCAGTTCGGACAGGGAGGTTCATGGCTACACCTTC. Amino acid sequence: CASSSDREVHGYTF.

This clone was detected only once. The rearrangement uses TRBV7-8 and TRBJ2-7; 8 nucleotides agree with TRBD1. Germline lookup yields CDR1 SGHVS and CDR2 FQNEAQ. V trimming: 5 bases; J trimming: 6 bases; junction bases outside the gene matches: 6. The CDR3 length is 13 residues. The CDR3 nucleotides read TGTGCCAGCAGCGTGGGACAGGTATCCGAGCAGTACGTC. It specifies CASSVGQVSEQYV.

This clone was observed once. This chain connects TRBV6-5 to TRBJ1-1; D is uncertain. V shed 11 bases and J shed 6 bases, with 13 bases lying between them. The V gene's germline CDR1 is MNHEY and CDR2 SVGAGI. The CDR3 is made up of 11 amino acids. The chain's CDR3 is CAGGMIPEAFF. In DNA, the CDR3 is TGTGCCGGCGGGATGATCCCTGAAGCTTTCTTT.

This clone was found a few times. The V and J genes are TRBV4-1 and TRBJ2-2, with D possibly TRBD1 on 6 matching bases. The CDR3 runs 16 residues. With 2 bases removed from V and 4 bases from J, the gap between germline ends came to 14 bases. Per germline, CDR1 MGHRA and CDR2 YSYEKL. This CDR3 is CASSQLGGSVTGELFF. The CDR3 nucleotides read TGCGCCAGCAGCCAATTAGGGGGTTCGGTCACCGGGGAGCTGTTTTTT.

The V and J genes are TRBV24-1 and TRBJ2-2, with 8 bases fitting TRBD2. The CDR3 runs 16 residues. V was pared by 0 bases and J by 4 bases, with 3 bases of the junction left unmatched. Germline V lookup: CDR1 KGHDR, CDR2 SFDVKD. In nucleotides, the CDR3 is TGTGCCACCAGTGATTTGAAGCGGGGGCCCACCGGGGAGCTGTTTTTT. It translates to CATSDLKRGPTGELFF.

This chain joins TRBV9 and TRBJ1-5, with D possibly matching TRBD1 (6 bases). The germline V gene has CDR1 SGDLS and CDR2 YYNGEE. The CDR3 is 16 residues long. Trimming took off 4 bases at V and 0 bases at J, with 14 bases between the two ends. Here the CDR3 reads CASSSSTGNSNQPQHF. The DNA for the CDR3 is TGTGCCAGCAGCTCCTCGACAGGCAATAGCAATCAGCCCCAGCATTTT.

The chain's CDR3 is CASSSLQGILQPQHF. DNA of the CDR3: TGTGCCAGTAGCTCCTTACAGGGAATTTTACAGCCCCAGCATTTT. The rearrangement joins TRBV19 to TRBJ1-5; D perhaps matches TRBD1 (6 bases). The CDR3 has 15 residues. The germline V gene has CDR1 LNHDA and CDR2 SQIVND (reference sequence). The V end was cut by 6 bases, the J end by 7 bases, with 19 bases between.

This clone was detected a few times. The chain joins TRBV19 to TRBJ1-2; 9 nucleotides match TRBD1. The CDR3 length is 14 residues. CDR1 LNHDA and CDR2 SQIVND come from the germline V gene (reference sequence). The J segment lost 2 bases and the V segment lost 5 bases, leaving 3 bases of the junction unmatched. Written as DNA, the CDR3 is TGTGCCAGTAGTCCGGGACAGGGAAACTATGGCTACACCTTC. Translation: CASSPGQGNYGYTF. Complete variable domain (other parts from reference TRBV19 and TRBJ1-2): DGGITQSPKYLFRKEGQNVTLSCEQNLNHDAMYWYRQDPGQGLRLIYYSQIVNDFQKGDIAEGYSVSREKKESFPLTVTSAQKNPTAFYLCASSPGQGNYGYTFGSGTRLTVV.

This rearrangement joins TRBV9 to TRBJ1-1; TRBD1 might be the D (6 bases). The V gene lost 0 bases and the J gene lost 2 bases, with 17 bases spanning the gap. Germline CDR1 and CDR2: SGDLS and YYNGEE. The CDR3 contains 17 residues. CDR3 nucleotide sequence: TGTGCCAGCAGCGTAGGGAGGTGGGACATTCGAAACACTGAAGCTTTCTTT. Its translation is CASSVGRWDIRNTEAFF. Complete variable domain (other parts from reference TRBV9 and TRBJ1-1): DSGVTQTPKHLITATGQRVTLRCSPRSGDLSVYWYQQSLDQGLQFLIQYYNGEERAKGNILERFSAQQFPDLHSELNLSSLELGDSALYFCASSVGRWDIRNTEAFFGQGTRLTVV.

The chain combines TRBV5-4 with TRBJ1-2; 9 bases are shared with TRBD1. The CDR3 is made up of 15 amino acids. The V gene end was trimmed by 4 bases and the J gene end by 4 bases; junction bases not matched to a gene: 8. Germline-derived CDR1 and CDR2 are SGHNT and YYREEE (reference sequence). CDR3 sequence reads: CASSEGQGAIYGYTF. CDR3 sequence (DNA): TGTGCCAGCAGCGAGGGACAGGGTGCTATCTATGGCTACACCTTC.

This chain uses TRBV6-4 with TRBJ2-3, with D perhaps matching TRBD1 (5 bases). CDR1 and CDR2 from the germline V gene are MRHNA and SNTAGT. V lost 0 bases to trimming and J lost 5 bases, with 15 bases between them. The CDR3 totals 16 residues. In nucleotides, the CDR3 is TGTGCCAGCAGTGACTCAGGCGGCACCCAGGGAGATACGCAGTATTTT. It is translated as CASSDSGGTQGDTQYF.

This CDR3 is CAIQRTRNGRYTF. As DNA, the CDR3 is TGTGCCATCCAAAGGACCCGTAACGGTCGCTACACCTTC. The V gene is TRBV10-3, the J gene TRBJ1-2; D not certain. The V gene lost 8 bases and the J gene lost 9 bases, with 19 bases spanning the gap. This CDR3 is 13 amino acids long. CDR1 and CDR2 (germline): ENHRY, SYGVKD.

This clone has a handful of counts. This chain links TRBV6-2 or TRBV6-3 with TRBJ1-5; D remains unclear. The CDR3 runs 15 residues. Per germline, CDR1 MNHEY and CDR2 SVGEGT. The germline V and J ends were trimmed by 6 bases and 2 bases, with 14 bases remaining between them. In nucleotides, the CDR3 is TGTGCCAGCAGCCCGGAGCTTTCGGGCAATCAGCCCCAGCATTTT. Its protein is CASSPELSGNQPQHF.

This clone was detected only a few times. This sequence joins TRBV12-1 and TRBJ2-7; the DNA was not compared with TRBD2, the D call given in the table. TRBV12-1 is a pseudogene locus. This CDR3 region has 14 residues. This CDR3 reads CASSFVDYLYEQYV. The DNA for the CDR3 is TGTGCCAGCAGCTTTGTGGACTATCTATACGAGCAGTACGTC.

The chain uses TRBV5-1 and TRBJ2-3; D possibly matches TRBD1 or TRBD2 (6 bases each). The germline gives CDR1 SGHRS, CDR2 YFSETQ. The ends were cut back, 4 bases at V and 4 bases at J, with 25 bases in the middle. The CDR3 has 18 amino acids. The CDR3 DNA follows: TGCGCCAGCAGCAGAGAGGGGGACTTCGAGGGTTTGTCAGATACGCAGTATTTT. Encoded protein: CASSREGDFEGLSDTQYF.

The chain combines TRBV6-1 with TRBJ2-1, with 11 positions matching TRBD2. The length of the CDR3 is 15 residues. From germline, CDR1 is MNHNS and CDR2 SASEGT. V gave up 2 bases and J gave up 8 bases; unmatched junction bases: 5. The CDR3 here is CASSELAGGPDEQFF. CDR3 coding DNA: TGTGCCAGCAGTGAACTAGCGGGGGGCCCGGATGAGCAGTTCTTC.

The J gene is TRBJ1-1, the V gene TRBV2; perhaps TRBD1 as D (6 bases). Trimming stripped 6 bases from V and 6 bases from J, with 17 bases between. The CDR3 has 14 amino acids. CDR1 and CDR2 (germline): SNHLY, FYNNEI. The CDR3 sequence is CASSPQGPPPEAFF. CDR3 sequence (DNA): TGTGCCAGCAGCCCACAGGGTCCCCCACCTGAAGCTTTCTTT.

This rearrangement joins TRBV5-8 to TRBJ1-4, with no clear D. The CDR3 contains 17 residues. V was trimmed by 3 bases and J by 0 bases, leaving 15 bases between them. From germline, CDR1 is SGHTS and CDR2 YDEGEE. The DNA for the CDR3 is TGTGCCAGCAGCTCCGACGTTAACAGAGCAACTAATGAAAAACTGTTTTTT. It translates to CASSSDVNRATNEKLFF. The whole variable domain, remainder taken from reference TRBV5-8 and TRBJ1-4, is EAGVTQSPTHLIKTRGQQATLRCSPISGHTSVYWYQQALGLGLQFLLWYDEGEERNRGNFPPRFSGRQFPNYSSELNVNALELEDSALYLCASSSDVNRATNEKLFFGSGTQLSVL.

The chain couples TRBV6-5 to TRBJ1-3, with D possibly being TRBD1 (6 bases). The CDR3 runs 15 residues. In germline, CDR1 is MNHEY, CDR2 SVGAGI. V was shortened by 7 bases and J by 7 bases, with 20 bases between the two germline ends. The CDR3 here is CASNPGDFSRNTIYF. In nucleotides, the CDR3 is TGTGCCAGCAATCCAGGGGACTTCTCGAGGAACACCATATATTTT.